This T cell receptor (beta chain) is drawn from a study of control samples from healthy donors and cancer patients. Data came from immunoSEQ multiplex PCR; TCRdb stores just in-frame clones and leaves some out. This sample has 90,000 to 110,000 clones, with roughly 89% found just once. CDR1 and CDR2 from the germline V gene are KGHSH and LQKENI. V lost 5 bases and J 5 bases, leaving 9 bases between the germline ends. The CDR3 totals 13 residues. The sample comprised blood. The chain has TRBV18 and TRBJ1-4, with a tentative D call TRBD1 (5 bases). The TCR was taken from a woman between 50 and 59 years old in good health. The CDR3 loop reads CASSGAQNEKLFF. CDR3 sequence (DNA): TGTGCCAGCTCAGGGGCCCAAAATGAAAAACTGTTTTTT.